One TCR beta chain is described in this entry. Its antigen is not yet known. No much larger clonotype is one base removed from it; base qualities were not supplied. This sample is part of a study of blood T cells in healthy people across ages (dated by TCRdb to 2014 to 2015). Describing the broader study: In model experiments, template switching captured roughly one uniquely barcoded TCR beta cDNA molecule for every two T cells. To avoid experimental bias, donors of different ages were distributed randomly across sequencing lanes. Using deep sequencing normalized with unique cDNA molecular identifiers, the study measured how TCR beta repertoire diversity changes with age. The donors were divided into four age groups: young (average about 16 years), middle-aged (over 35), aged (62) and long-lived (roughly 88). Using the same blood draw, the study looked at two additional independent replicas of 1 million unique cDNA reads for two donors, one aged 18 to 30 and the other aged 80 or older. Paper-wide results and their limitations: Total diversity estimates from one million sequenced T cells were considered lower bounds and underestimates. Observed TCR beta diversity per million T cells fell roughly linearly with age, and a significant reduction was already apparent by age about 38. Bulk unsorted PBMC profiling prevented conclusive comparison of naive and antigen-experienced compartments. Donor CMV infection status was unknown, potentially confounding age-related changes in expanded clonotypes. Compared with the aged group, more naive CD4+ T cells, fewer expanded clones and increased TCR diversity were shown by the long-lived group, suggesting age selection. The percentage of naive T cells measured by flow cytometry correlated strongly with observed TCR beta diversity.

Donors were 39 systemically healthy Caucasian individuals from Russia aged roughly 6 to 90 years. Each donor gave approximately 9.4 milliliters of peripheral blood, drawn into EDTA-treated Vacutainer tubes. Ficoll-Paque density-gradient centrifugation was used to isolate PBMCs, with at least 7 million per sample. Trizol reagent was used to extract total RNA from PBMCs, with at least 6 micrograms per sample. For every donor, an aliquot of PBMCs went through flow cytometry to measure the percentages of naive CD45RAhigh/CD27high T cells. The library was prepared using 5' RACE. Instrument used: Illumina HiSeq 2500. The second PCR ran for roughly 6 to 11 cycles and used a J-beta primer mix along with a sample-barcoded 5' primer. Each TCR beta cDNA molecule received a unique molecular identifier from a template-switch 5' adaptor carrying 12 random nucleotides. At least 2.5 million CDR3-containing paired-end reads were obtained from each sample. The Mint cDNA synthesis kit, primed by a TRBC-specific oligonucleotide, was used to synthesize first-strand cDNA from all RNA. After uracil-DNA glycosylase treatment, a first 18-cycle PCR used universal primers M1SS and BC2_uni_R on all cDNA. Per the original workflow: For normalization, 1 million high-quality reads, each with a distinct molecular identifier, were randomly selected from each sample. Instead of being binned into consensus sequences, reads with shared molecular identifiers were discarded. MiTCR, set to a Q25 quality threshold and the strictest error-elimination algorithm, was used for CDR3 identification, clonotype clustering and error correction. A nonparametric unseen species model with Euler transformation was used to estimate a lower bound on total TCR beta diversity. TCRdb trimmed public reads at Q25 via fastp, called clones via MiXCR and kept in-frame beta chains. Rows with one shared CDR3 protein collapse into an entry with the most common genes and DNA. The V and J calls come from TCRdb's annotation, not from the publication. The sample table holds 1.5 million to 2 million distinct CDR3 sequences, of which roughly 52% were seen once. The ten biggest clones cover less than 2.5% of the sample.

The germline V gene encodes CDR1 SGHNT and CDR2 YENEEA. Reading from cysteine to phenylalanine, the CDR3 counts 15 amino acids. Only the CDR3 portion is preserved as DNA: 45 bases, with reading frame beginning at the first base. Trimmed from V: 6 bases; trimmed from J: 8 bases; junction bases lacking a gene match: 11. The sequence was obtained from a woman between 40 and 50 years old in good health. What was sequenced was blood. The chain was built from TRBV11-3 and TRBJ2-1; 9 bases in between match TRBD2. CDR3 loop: CASRGGGALPDEQFF. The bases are TGTGCCAGCAGGGGCGGGGGGGCCCTTCCCGATGAGCAGTTCTTC. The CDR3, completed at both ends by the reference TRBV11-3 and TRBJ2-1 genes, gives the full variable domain EAGVVQSPRYKIIEKKQPVAFWCNPISGHNTLYWYLQNLGQGPELLIRYENEEAVDDSQLPKDRFSAERLKGVDSTLKIQPAELGDSAVYLCASRGGGALPDEQFFGPGTRLTVL.